This TCR beta chain was captured in a study of T cell repertoires in cytomegalovirus infection (dated by TCRdb to about 2019). Regarding the research as a whole: Recently identified HLA-C-restricted CMV epitopes, whose presentation resists viral immunomodulation, were targeted by peptide stimulations together with well-studied HLA-B-restricted epitopes. Donor HLA type was relevant to the analysis, because carriage of CMV infection together with the matching HLA type was indicated by public TCR beta signatures. The study at large found these results: In both this cohort and an independent roughly 350-donor cohort, the cumulative frequency of public TCR beta family members distinguished carriers of CMV infection plus the relevant HLA type. In the ex vivo response, HLA-C-restricted CMV-specific TCR beta clonotypes were dominant, and in two of eight donors the single most frequent clonotype came from this HLA-C-restricted group.

TCRdb lists the instrument as Illumina HiSeq 1500. TCRdb reprocessing: public reads trimmed at Q25 with fastp, clones called with MiXCR, in-frame beta chains kept. Every entry covers one CDR3 protein and lists the most common genes and DNA from its rows. The sample has roughly 220,000 distinct CDR3 sequences on record, around two fifths of them singletons. Around 60% of the sample is taken by the ten largest. The junction carries 35 bases between V and J, which are trimmed by 5 bases and 7 bases respectively. Reading the germline V gene gives CDR1 SGHDN and CDR2 FVKESK. The CDR3 runs 21 residues from the cysteine to the phenylalanine. Kept here is only the CDR3 DNA, which spans 63 bases and is read in frame from base 1. With respect to this clonotype: No antigen is known for it. Qualities for individual bases were not recorded, and no much larger clone is one base off.

The treatment or condition label corresponds to: in vitro stimulation with specific CMV peptide epitopes to enrich CMV-specific T cells. This sequence uses TRBV14 and TRBJ1-4; the best D guess is TRBD1, with 5 bases matching. This material consisted of CD8+ T cells from cultured PBMCs, taken from culture after CMV antigen stimulation. This TCR derives from a human donor in good health (CMV status not recorded). Some clones in this sample may be carry-over from other donors' samples. At the DNA level, the sequence is TGTGCCAGCAGCGGGCCATCACCCCCTGGAGGACGGGCAGGGATATTTGAAAAACTGTTTTTT. The translation is CASSGPSPPGGRAGIFEKLFF.